A single sample is the source of the 11 T cell receptor beta chains below, sequenced in a study of blood T cells in healthy people across ages. Primed by a sample-barcoded 5' primer and a J-beta primer mix, a second PCR proceeded for 7 to 11 cycles. From the 5' RACE reads, TCRdb called clonotypes with MiXCR, one entry per CDR3 protein. The table records about 580,000 distinct CDR3 sequences, less than 60% of them present only once. Sequencing was carried out using blood. These receptors all stem from an elderly man in good health.

The V and J genes are TRBV20-1 and TRBJ2-5, with 10 bases that match TRBD1. The junction had 4 bases not matched to a gene; V was cut back by 5 bases and J by 4 bases. Germline CDR1 DFQATT, CDR2 SNEGSKA (reference sequence). The CDR3 sequence is 13 residues long. The CDR3 DNA is TGCAGTGCTGGGGACAGGGGAGGAGAGACCCAGTACTTC. As protein: CSAGDRGGETQYF.

The chain carries TRBV7-2 and TRBJ2-5; TRBD2 matches at 7 bases. V was clipped by 4 bases and J by 5 bases; unmatched bases: 10. The CDR3 contains 15 residues. Germline V gene sequence: CDR1 SGHTA, CDR2 FQGNSA. Written as DNA, the CDR3 is TGTGCCAGCAGCTCAGGCGGAGGACTAGGGGAGACCCAGTACTTC. The encoded protein is CASSSGGGLGETQYF.

As for this clonotype: Compared with germline, one end of the junction differs, possibly owing to a read error. The chain links TRBV29-1 to TRBJ2-7, with D maybe TRBD1 (7 bases). The CDR3 has 13 amino acids. Germline V gives CDR1 SQVTM, CDR2 ANQGSEA. The CDR3: CSVERQGGYEQNF. For the CDR3, the DNA is TGCAGCGTTGAGAGGCAGGGGGGCTACGAGCAGAACTTC.

This rearrangement joins TRBV20-1 to TRBJ2-5, with 8 bases that match TRBD2. CDR1 and CDR2 from the germline V gene are DFQATT and SNEGSKA (reference sequence). This CDR3 has 15 amino acids. J was trimmed by 11 bases and V by 5 bases; bases with no gene match: 19. In nucleotides, the CDR3 is TGCAGTGCTGACCGGGGTGATAGCGGGATCAATGAGCAGTACTTC. Translation: CSADRGDSGINEQYF.

J is TRBJ2-7 and V is TRBV20-1; D ambiguous. Germline CDR1 and CDR2: DFQATT and SNEGSKA (reference sequence). The CDR3 length is 13 residues. V lost 6 bases to trimming and J lost 4 bases, with 16 bases between them. The CDR3 protein is CSASDNPSYEQYF. In nucleotides, the CDR3 is TGCAGTGCGTCAGACAATCCCTCGTACGAGCAGTACTTC.

The CDR3 region is CASNPSRARYEQYF. In DNA, the CDR3 is TGTGCCAGCAACCCCAGCAGAGCGAGATACGAGCAGTACTTC. The rearrangement joins TRBV6-2 or TRBV6-3 to TRBJ2-7; D remains unclear. V was trimmed by 7 bases and J by 4 bases, leaving 17 bases between them. The CDR3 totals 14 residues. The germline V gene encodes CDR1 MNHEY and CDR2 SVGEGT.

The chain employs TRBV15 and TRBJ2-1; 7 bases fit TRBD2. V was clipped by 0 bases and J by 5 bases; unmatched bases: 4. CDR3 length equals 15 residues. Looked up from germline, CDR1 is LNHNV and CDR2 is YYDKDF (reference sequence). The CDR3 region has the DNA TGTGCCACCAGCAGAGATAACCTAGCGGACAATGAGCAGTTCTTC. Protein sequence: CATSRDNLADNEQFF. Complete variable domain (other parts from reference TRBV15 and TRBJ2-1): DAMVIQNPRYQVTQFGKPVTLSCSQTLNHNVMYWYQQKSSQAPKLLFHYYDKDFNNEADTPDNFQSRRPNTSFCFLDIRSPGLGDTAMYLCATSRDNLADNEQFFGPGTRLTVL.

This clonotype was seen a few times. The V call is TRBV20-1, the J call TRBJ2-5; 11 bases fit TRBD1. This CDR3 region has 16 residues. The germline V gene has CDR1 DFQATT and CDR2 SNEGSKA (reference sequence). The V segment lost 3 bases and the J segment 5 bases; nucleotides outside the gene matches: 11. CDR3 protein: CSARFRTGGWRETQYF. The CDR3 DNA reads as TGCAGTGCTAGGTTCAGGACAGGGGGCTGGAGGGAGACCCAGTACTTC.

The rearrangement links TRBV20-1 to TRBJ1-2; 7 nucleotides agree with TRBD1. Looked up from germline, CDR1 is DFQATT and CDR2 is SNEGSKA (reference sequence). V was pared by 2 bases and J by 6 bases, with 9 bases of the junction left unmatched. The CDR3 is made up of 14 amino acids. CDR3 in amino acids: CSARRFGTAHGYTF. The CDR3 DNA reads TGCAGTGCTAGAAGGTTCGGGACAGCTCATGGCTACACCTTC.

About this clonotype: A clone one base away is much larger, so this may be a read error. The V call is TRBV7-9, the J call TRBJ2-7, with D perhaps being TRBD1 or TRBD2 (5 bases each). Germline-derived CDR1 and CDR2 are SEHNR and FQNEAQ (reference sequence). The length of the CDR3 is 16 residues. Trimming pared 0 bases from V and 7 bases from J, leaving 19 bases between. The CDR3: CASSLAVGVYYNEQYF. In DNA, the CDR3 is TGTGCCAGCAGCTTAGCGGTGGGGGTTTACTACAATGAGCAGTACTTC.

This chain uses TRBV6-5 with TRBJ2-5; 11 positions match TRBD2. Germline CDR1 MNHEY, CDR2 SVGAGI. The CDR3 sequence is 15 residues long. V lost 6 bases, J lost 5 bases, and 8 bases stayed unmatched. Written as DNA, the CDR3 is TGTGCCAGCAGAAAGACTAGCGGGGAATGGGAGACCCAGTACTTC. Residues: CASRKTSGEWETQYF.